The next 16 T cell receptor beta chains were all read from a single sample in a study of T cells in Graves' hyperthyroidism and ophthalmopathy. From RNA transcripts, TCR beta CDR3 regions were amplified. The primer set for the first-round RT-PCR of the TCR CDR3 was HTBI. TCRdb reprocessed the multiplex PCR reads with MiXCR, giving one entry per CDR3 protein. The sample has fewer than 350,000 distinct CDR3 sequences, approximately 18% seen once. The sequenced material came from blood. These receptors were obtained from a man aged 50-59 years with Graves' ophthalmopathy.

This clonotype was observed a handful of times. This chain joins TRBV12-3 or TRBV12-4 and TRBJ2-2, with TRBD1 as a possible D gene (6 bases). CDR3 length equals 14 residues. V shed 7 bases and J shed 8 bases, with 17 bases lying between them. The DNA of the CDR3 is TGTGCCAGCACCCTTCAGGGGTCTTCAGGGGAGCTGTTTTTT. Amino acids: CASTLQGSSGELFF.

This clonotype came up many times. The CDR3 protein is CASSPREGTSGRETQYF. The CDR3 DNA sequence: TGTGCCAGCAGCCCTCGCGAAGGTACTAGCGGGAGAGAGACCCAGTACTTC. This chain links TRBV11-2 with TRBJ2-5; 11 nucleotides match TRBD2. V gave up 5 bases and J gave up 4 bases; unmatched junction bases: 12. Germline loops: CDR1 SGHAT, CDR2 FQNNGV. The CDR3 is 17 amino acids.

Only a few counts were recorded for this clonotype. At one end the junction does not follow the germline gene, possibly because of a read error. The chain recombines TRBV12-3 or TRBV12-4 with TRBJ1-2, with 7 bases fitting TRBD1. CDR3 length equals 13 residues. DNA of the CDR3: TGTGCCAGCAGGACGACAGGGTTAGAAGGCTACGCCTTC. Protein product: CASRTTGLEGYAF.

The genes are TRBV28 and TRBJ2-1, with a possible D match to TRBD2 (6 bases). V was clipped by 4 bases and J by 6 bases, with 22 bases between them. Per germline, CDR1 MDHEN and CDR2 SYDVKM. The CDR3 extends over 17 amino acids. The CDR3 region is CASSSPTGTLIINEQFF. The DNA of the CDR3 is TGTGCCAGCAGTTCCCCGACCGGGACTCTAATAATCAATGAGCAGTTCTTC.

This chain connects TRBV4-2 to TRBJ2-7; D call uncertain. The length of the CDR3 is 15 residues. The ends were cut back, 4 bases at V and 0 bases at J, with 13 bases in the middle. CDR1 is LGHNA, CDR2 YNFKEQ, per germline. The CDR3 is CASSLFRLSSYEQYF. CDR3 in DNA: TGTGCCAGCAGCCTCTTCCGGCTAAGCTCCTACGAGCAGTACTTC.

The chain employs TRBV5-1 and TRBJ2-5; D remains unclear. Trimming took off 2 bases at V and 5 bases at J, with 10 bases between the two ends. From germline, CDR1 is SGHRS and CDR2 YFSETQ. The CDR3 covers 13 residues. The CDR3 spells CASSFGVGETQYF. The CDR3 DNA reads TGCGCCAGCAGCTTTGGGGTGGGGGAGACCCAGTACTTC.

This rearrangement joins TRBV15 to TRBJ1-4; 9 bases are shared with TRBD1. V shed 1 base and J 7 bases; nucleotides not matched to a gene: 4. The CDR3 length is 15 residues. Looked up from germline, CDR1 is LNHNV and CDR2 is YYDKDF (reference sequence). The CDR3 nucleotides are TGTGCCACCAGCAGAGCTGGGACAGGGTCTGAAAAACTGTTTTTT. This translates into CATSRAGTGSEKLFF.

The V and J genes are TRBV14 and TRBJ1-2; TRBD1 might be the D (6 bases). V lost 0 bases and J lost 7, with 15 bases in between. This CDR3 is built from 15 residues. The germline gives CDR1 SGHDN, CDR2 FVKESK. CDR3 sequence (DNA): TGTGCCAGCAGCCAAGATTCGGGAGGGGGTAGTGGCTACACCTTC. Amino acids: CASSQDSGGGSGYTF.

This clonotype was seen at least ten times. CDR3 in DNA: TGTGCCAGCAGTCCACCCACGTTTAGCGGGAGGCGCTCCTACGAGCAGTACTTC. Protein sequence: CASSPPTFSGRRSYEQYF. This sequence joins TRBV27 and TRBJ2-7, with 10 bases that match TRBD2. Germline V CDR1 and CDR2: MNHEY, SMNVEV (reference sequence). CDR3 length: 18 residues. Germline trimming cut 5 bases from V and 0 bases from J; bases unmatched to any gene: 13.

This sequence joins TRBV20-1 and TRBJ2-1, with 11 bases fitting TRBD2. This CDR3 has 13 residues. V gave up 6 bases and J gave up 12 bases; unmatched junction bases: 10. The germline V gene encodes CDR1 DFQATT and CDR2 SNEGSKA (reference sequence). The CDR3 nucleotides read TGCAGTGCGCGAACTAGCGGGAGACTTTGGCAGTTCTTC. This gives the protein CSARTSGRLWQFF.

This clonotype occurred a few times. This chain joins TRBV30 and TRBJ1-5; D unclear. CDR3 length equals 12 residues. Trimming shortened V by 4 bases and J by 3 bases, and 7 bases separated the two germline ends. CDR1 is GTSNPN and CDR2 is SVGIG in the germline V gene (reference sequence). CDR3 region: CAWNSYNQPQHF. The CDR3 bases are TGTGCCTGGAACAGCTACAATCAGCCCCAGCATTTT.

This clonotype occurred a few times. The genes are TRBV27 and TRBJ2-7; 14 nucleotides align to TRBD2. The CDR3 consists of 15 residues. Trimming took 3 bases from V and 6 from J; bases not matched to a gene: 4. The germline CDR1 and CDR2 sequences are MNHEY and SMNVEV (reference sequence). The CDR3 DNA sequence: TGTGCCAGCAGTTTCAGACTAGCGGGAGGGCCCGAGCAGTACTTC. It specifies CASSFRLAGGPEQYF.

In DNA, the CDR3 is TGCAGTGCTCTCCAGGGGGCTGGTGAGCAGTTCTTC. Translation: CSALQGAGEQFF. This chain links TRBV20-1 with TRBJ2-1; 8 bases are a match to TRBD1. This CDR3 has 12 residues. Trimming cost V 5 bases and J 9 bases; bases outside gene matches: 6. In germline, CDR1 is DFQATT, CDR2 SNEGSKA (reference sequence).

This clonotype was observed a few times. The gene calls are TRBV19 and TRBJ2-3, with a possible D match to TRBD2 (5 bases). Germline V gives CDR1 LNHDA, CDR2 SQIVND (reference sequence). V was cut by 9 bases and J by 3 bases, with 10 bases left in between. The CDR3 is made up of 12 amino acids. The CDR3 DNA is TGTGCCAGCGCCACTAGAACAGATACGCAGTATTTT. Its translation is CASATRTDTQYF.

This chain joins TRBV28 and TRBJ2-6; 7 nucleotides agree with TRBD2. J was trimmed by 4 bases and V by 4 bases; bases with no gene match: 1. Germline loops: CDR1 MDHEN, CDR2 SYDVKM. There are 14 residues in the CDR3. This chain's CDR3 is CASSSGGGANVLTF. The CDR3 region has the DNA TGTGCCAGCAGTTCGGGGGGAGGGGCCAACGTCCTGACTTTC.

CDR3 sequence (DNA): TGCAGTGCGCAAGGCCGGGTTGATACGCAGTATTTT. Translation: CSAQGRVDTQYF. This chain uses TRBV20-1 with TRBJ2-3, with D unclear. The CDR3 runs 12 residues. In germline, CDR1 is DFQATT, CDR2 SNEGSKA (reference sequence). V dropped 6 bases and J dropped 6 bases, with 13 bases sitting between them.